The clone carrying this T cell receptor (beta chain) was seen more than once but under ten times. Its cognate antigen is unknown. The germline V gene encodes CDR1 SGHVS and CDR2 FQNEAQ. V lost 5 bases to trimming and J lost 5 bases; unmatched junction nucleotides: 8. The CDR3 covers 14 residues. This sample was taken from a study of T cell repertoires in cytomegalovirus infection. General study findings and limits: Totalled public TCR beta family frequency picked out people who carried CMV plus the relevant HLA.

TCRdb fed the reads into MiXCR, producing one record per CDR3 protein. The repertoire consists of 200,000 to 300,000 distinct CDR3 sequences, with over 8% occurring once and the leading ten covering about 15%. This clonotype was sampled from a human donor in good health (CMV status not recorded). Some clones in this sample may be carry-over from other donors' samples. The sample taken for sequencing was PBMCs. V usage is TRBV7-8 and J usage is TRBJ1-1, with 7 bases that match TRBD1. This chain's CDR3 is CASSTGQVGTEAFF. Written as DNA, the CDR3 is TGTGCCAGCAGCACCGGACAGGTGGGGACTGAAGCTTTCTTT.